The source of this TCR beta chain is a study of OX40 agonist ivuxolimab in advanced cancers. Study-level results: At 0.1 to 3.0 mg/kg, CD4+ and CD8+ blood T cells expanded clonally by week 6.

Comments on this clone: Its matching antigen is unknown.

TCRdb's copy holds only in-frame clones and misses some; the assay was immunoSEQ multiplex PCR. The data show roughly 40,000 clones, 85% to 90% seen once. Deletions cut 8 bases from V and 3 bases from J, with 13 bases between. Germline V gene lookup returns CDR1 MGHRA and CDR2 YSYEKL. The CDR3 consists of 14 residues. Autoimmune disease history or systemic immunosuppression led to patient exclusion. Sequenced material: CD4+ or CD8+ T cells sorted from blood, taken in a trial of the OX40 agonist ivuxolimab. This TCR came from an adult with an advanced solid tumor such as melanoma, head and neck, liver or kidney cancer. The chain has TRBV4-1 and TRBJ1-4; maybe TRBD1 (5 bases). The CDR3 region is CASAREVANEKLFF. CDR3 nucleotides: TGCGCCAGCGCCAGGGAGGTGGCTAATGAAAAACTGTTTTTT.